Presented here are 29 T cell receptor beta chains from one specimen sequenced in a study of cytomegalovirus exposure and HLA in healthy donors. PCR employed 60 Vbeta and 13 Jbeta primers. Repertoires were generated with immunoSEQ multiplex PCR, while TCRdb's copy carries only in-frame clones and drops some. Of approximately 190,000 clones in the sample, roughly 80% were seen once. The sample consisted of PBMCs. The receptor set was obtained from a man aged 50-60 years in good health and CMV-seronegative.

The chain carries TRBV14 and TRBJ2-2; 8 positions agree with TRBD2. Per the germline V gene, CDR1 is SGHDN and CDR2 is FVKESK. V shed 4 bases, J shed 0 bases, and the junction held 7 bases outside the gene matches. The length of the CDR3 is 17 residues. The chain's CDR3 is CASSPLTGGANTGELFF. Here the CDR3 DNA reads TGTGCCAGCAGCCCCCTTACCGGGGGGGCGAACACCGGGGAGCTGTTTTTT.

The chain has TRBV19 and TRBJ2-5, with a possible D match to TRBD2 (5 bases). The J call is uncertain, as TRBJ2-7 better fits the DNA end. The CDR3 extends over 15 amino acids. CDR1 LNHDA and CDR2 SQIVND come from the germline V gene (reference sequence). CDR3 loop: CASSLSAGGLYEQYF. The CDR3 DNA follows: TGTGCCAGTTCCCTGTCGGCAGGCGGACTCTACGAGCAGTACTTC.

The chain couples TRBV7-8 to TRBJ2-3; 15 bases match TRBD2. V trimming: 3 bases; J trimming: 5 bases; junction bases outside the gene matches: 9. CDR3 size: 18 residues. Per the germline V gene, CDR1 is SGHVS and CDR2 is FQNEAQ. CDR3 in DNA: TGTGCCAGCAGCTTCTACGGACTAGCGGGGGGGCCAAAAGATACGCAGTATTTT. Amino acid sequence: CASSFYGLAGGPKDTQYF.

This chain connects TRBV9 to TRBJ2-3, with D possibly being TRBD2 (5 bases). The germline gives CDR1 SGDLS, CDR2 YYNGEE. The CDR3 runs 14 residues. The V end lost 6 bases, the J end lost 2 bases, and 13 bases lay between the germline ends. The CDR3 region is CASNGGVATDTQYF. The CDR3 DNA reads as TGTGCCAGCAATGGAGGCGTGGCCACAGATACGCAGTATTTT.

The rearrangement joins TRBV11-2 to TRBJ1-2; 7 bases fit TRBD1. Per the germline V gene, CDR1 is SGHAT and CDR2 is FQNNGV. The CDR3 loop spans 12 amino acids. Trimming cost V 5 bases and J 5 bases; bases outside gene matches: 2. The CDR3 spells CASSAQGYGYTF. The DNA for the CDR3 is TGTGCCAGCAGCGCACAGGGGTATGGCTACACCTTC. Combining the CDR3 with reference TRBV11-2 and TRBJ1-2 gives the whole variable domain EAGVAQSPRYKIIEKRQSVAFWCNPISGHATLYWYQQILGQGPKLLIQFQNNGVVDDSQLPKDRFSAERLKGVDSTLKIQPAKLEDSAVYLCASSAQGYGYTFGSGTRLTVV.

V is TRBV19 and J is TRBJ1-2, with 7 bases fitting TRBD1. The ends lost 7 bases at V and 7 bases at J; junction bases unmatched: 12. This CDR3 has 14 residues. CDR1 is LNHDA and CDR2 is SQIVND in the germline V gene (reference sequence). Written as DNA, the CDR3 is TGTGCCAGTACTGACAGGGCGTTTTCTCCTGGCTACACCTTC. It codes for CASTDRAFSPGYTF.

The chain has TRBV10-3 and TRBJ2-7; 7 bases agree with TRBD1. The CDR3 runs 12 residues. Germline V CDR1 and CDR2: ENHRY, SYGVKD. J gave up 6 bases and V 6 bases, and 5 bases lay outside the gene matches. CDR3 bases: TGTGCCATCAGCACGAGGGGGCCCGAGCAGTACTTC. Translating it yields CAISTRGPEQYF.

The CDR3: CASSQERIPPTPNYGYTF. The CDR3 nucleotides are TGCGCCAGCAGCCAAGAAAGGATCCCTCCGACTCCTAACTATGGCTACACCTTC. V usage is TRBV4-3 and J usage is TRBJ1-2; D is unclear. V was pared by 0 bases and J by 0 bases, with 17 bases between. There are 18 residues in the CDR3. The germline V gene encodes CDR1 LGHNA and CDR2 YSLEER.

CDR3 residues: CASTRDGNTIYF. The CDR3 DNA is TGTGCCAGCACTCGGGATGGAAACACCATATATTTT. The V and J genes are TRBV25-1 and TRBJ1-3, with unresolved D. The CDR3 totals 12 residues. Germline V gene sequence: CDR1 MGHDK, CDR2 SYGVNS. The V gene lost 7 bases and the J gene lost 3 bases, with 7 bases spanning the gap.

This chain uses TRBV5-4 with TRBJ2-3, with 9 nucleotides matching TRBD1. CDR3 size: 13 residues. With 3 bases clipped from V and 5 bases from J, the junction kept 1 base outside the gene matches. Germline lookup yields CDR1 SGHNT and CDR2 YYREEE (reference sequence). The CDR3, as DNA: TGTGCCAGCAGCTGGGACAGGGAAGATACGCAGTATTTT. Translated: CASSWDREDTQYF.

J is TRBJ1-2 and V is TRBV5-1; possibly TRBD1 for D (6 bases). The germline V gene encodes CDR1 SGHRS and CDR2 YFSETQ. The CDR3 sequence is 14 residues long. V was trimmed by 3 bases and J by 0 bases, leaving 9 bases between them. The DNA for the CDR3 is TGCGCCAGCAGCTCGGGGACAACTAACTATGGCTACACCTTC. Its protein is CASSSGTTNYGYTF.

This clone was seen once. Germline and junction disagree at one end, which may indicate a read error. CDR3 bases: TGTTCCAGCAGCTCAATACGGACAGGAGGAAATGAAAAACTGTTTTTT. It is translated as CSSSSIRTGGNEKLFF. The rearrangement joins TRBV7-9 to TRBJ1-4, with 7 bases identical to TRBD1. The germline gives CDR1 SEHNR, CDR2 FQNEAQ (reference sequence). This CDR3 is 16 amino acids long.

The V call is TRBV18, the J call TRBJ2-7; a possible D gene is TRBD1 (6 bases). V was trimmed by 3 bases and J by 5 bases, leaving 17 bases between them. Germline V CDR1 and CDR2: KGHSH, LQKENI. This CDR3 has 15 amino acids. CDR3 protein: CASSPTQDSLDEQYF. For the CDR3, the DNA is TGTGCCAGCTCACCGACCCAGGACAGTCTCGACGAGCAGTACTTC.

J is TRBJ2-1 and V is TRBV2; 7 bases line up with TRBD1. Germline lookup yields CDR1 SNHLY and CDR2 FYNNEI. Germline trimming cut 6 bases from V and 16 bases from J; bases unmatched to any gene: 12. CDR3 length equals 12 residues. This CDR3 is CASSLNLQGHFF. DNA for the CDR3: TGTGCCAGCAGCCTAAATCTACAGGGGCATTTCTTC.

V usage is TRBV7-2 and J usage is TRBJ2-1; 13 nucleotides line up with TRBD2. CDR1 is SGHTA and CDR2 is FQGNSA in the germline V gene. The CDR3 consists of 15 residues. The V gene end was trimmed by 3 bases and the J gene end by 7 bases; junction bases not matched to a gene: 3. The CDR3 DNA reads as TGTGCCAGCAGCTTGGGACTAGCGGGGAGAAATGAGCAGTTCTTC. This sequence encodes CASSLGLAGRNEQFF.

The rearrangement links TRBV11-2 to TRBJ2-5; 10 nucleotides agree with TRBD2. Trimming at V came to 5 bases and at J to 5 bases, leaving 17 bases not matched to a gene. Per germline, CDR1 SGHAT and CDR2 FQNNGV. The CDR3 loop spans 18 amino acids. This CDR3 reads CASSRGRAGGRGRETQYF. The CDR3 coding sequence is TGTGCCAGCAGCCGTGGGCGAGCGGGGGGGCGAGGGCGGGAGACCCAGTACTTC.

This chain uses TRBV6-1 with TRBJ1-1; 8 bases fit TRBD1. Germline CDR1 reads MNHNS; CDR2 reads SASEGT. The CDR3 runs 14 residues. V trimming: 6 bases; J trimming: 0 bases; junction bases outside the gene matches: 3. CDR3 sequence: CASRDRAMNTEAFF. CDR3 coding DNA: TGTGCCAGCAGGGACAGGGCTATGAACACTGAAGCTTTCTTT.

This chain connects TRBV7-3 to TRBJ2-3, with TRBD1 identical over 8 bases. Germline CDR1 SGHTA, CDR2 FQGTGA. CDR3 size: 14 residues. The trim removed 5 bases at V and 3 bases at J, leaving 4 bases unmatched. The CDR3 sequence: CASSRTGQTDTQYF. In DNA, the CDR3 is TGTGCCAGCAGCCGGACAGGGCAGACAGATACGCAGTATTTT.

The chain uses TRBV5-8 and TRBJ1-6; D remains unclear. V lost 0 bases to trimming and J lost 7 bases, with 11 bases between them. CDR3 length: 15 residues. Germline V gene data show CDR1 as SGHTS and CDR2 as YDEGEE. The CDR3 spells CASSLGPILNSPLHF. CDR3 bases: TGTGCCAGCAGCTTGGGGCCGATCTTGAATTCACCCCTCCACTTT.

Remarks on this clone: This same CDR3 is encoded by further DNA sequences in the sample. The chain has TRBV4-3 and TRBJ1-6; TRBD1 might be the D (5 bases). V lost 2 bases to trimming and J lost 5 bases, with 13 bases between them. Looked up from germline, CDR1 is LGHNA and CDR2 is YSLEER. The CDR3 covers 16 residues. The CDR3 sequence: CASSQQTGVNNSPLHF. CDR3 bases: TGCGCCAGCAGCCAACAGACGGGGGTGAATAATTCACCCCTCCACTTT.

The gene calls are TRBV10-3 and TRBJ2-7; 8 bases map to TRBD1. The V gene end was trimmed by 10 bases and the J gene end by 4 bases; junction bases not matched to a gene: 9. Germline CDR1 reads ENHRY; CDR2 reads SYGVKD. The CDR3 is 13 residues long. Here the CDR3 reads CATKDRVLYEQYF. The CDR3 DNA reads as TGTGCCACCAAGGACAGGGTTTTGTACGAGCAGTACTTC.

The gene calls are TRBV28 and TRBJ1-2; D may be TRBD1 (6 bases). The CDR3 extends over 13 amino acids. CDR1 and CDR2 (germline): MDHEN, SYDVKM. V gave up 6 bases and J gave up 3 bases, with 11 bases separating them. CDR3: CASSPTGYYGYTF. CDR3 in DNA: TGTGCCAGCAGCCCAACAGGGTACTATGGCTACACCTTC.

Details on this clone: One end of the junction does not line up with germline, which may come from a read error. The V call is TRBV7-9, the J call TRBJ1-2; tentatively, D is TRBD1 (5 bases). The CDR3 is 13 amino acids. Germline CDR1 SEHNR, CDR2 FQNEAQ (reference sequence). CDR3 nucleotides: TGTTCCAGCAGCCCCGGGGGTAACTATGGCTACACCTTC. It translates to CSSSPGGNYGYTF.

About this clone itself: Germline and junction disagree at one end, which may indicate a read error. The chain uses TRBV9 and TRBJ1-3; the match to TRBD1 covers 7 bases. Germline-derived CDR1 and CDR2 are SGDLS and YYNGEE. This CDR3 contains 13 residues. CDR3 bases: TGTGCCAGCAGCGTAGCCCCTCAGGGGGTTTCGAATTTT. Residues: CASSVAPQGVSNF. The full variable domain, rest sourced from reference TRBV9 and TRBJ1-3, is DSGVTQTPKHLITATGQRVTLRCSPRSGDLSVYWYQQSLDQGLQFLIQYYNGEERAKGNILERFSAQQFPDLHSELNLSSLELGDSALYFCASSVAPQGVSNFGEGSWLTVV.

The rearrangement uses TRBV5-8 and TRBJ1-6; D is unclear. V was pared by 6 bases and J by 7 bases, with 14 bases between. The CDR3 covers 14 residues. Germline V gives CDR1 SGHTS, CDR2 YDEGEE. CDR3 DNA: TGTGCCAGCACTCCCCTGGCAGGAAATTCACCCCTCCACTTT. Translation gives CASTPLAGNSPLHF. The full variable domain, completed using reference TRBV5-8 and TRBJ1-6, is EAGVTQSPTHLIKTRGQQATLRCSPISGHTSVYWYQQALGLGLQFLLWYDEGEERNRGNFPPRFSGRQFPNYSSELNVNALELEDSALYLCASTPLAGNSPLHFGNGTRLTVT.

The CDR3 reads CASSLIQAPYEQYF. CDR3 DNA sequence: TGTGCCAGCAGTTTAATCCAGGCCCCGTACGAGCAGTACTTC. This rearrangement joins TRBV27 to TRBJ2-7; D remains ambiguous. The germline V gene encodes CDR1 MNHEY and CDR2 SMNVEV (reference sequence). The CDR3 is made up of 14 amino acids. Trimming took 2 bases from V and 4 from J, leaving 12 bases between them.

This clone appeared a single time. V and J are TRBV18 and TRBJ1-3; D is ambiguous. The CDR3 totals 16 residues. V lost 5 bases and J lost 1, with 15 bases in between. Per the germline V gene, CDR1 is KGHSH and CDR2 is LQKENI. The DNA of the CDR3 is TGTGCCAGCTCAGCTACCCGGACTGATTCTGGAAACACCATATATTTT. As protein: CASSATRTDSGNTIYF.

The chain couples TRBV29-1 to TRBJ1-2, with a tentative D call TRBD1 (5 bases). The CDR3 covers 13 residues. The V end was cut by 7 bases, the J end by 3 bases, with 15 bases between. The germline V gene encodes CDR1 SQVTM and CDR2 ANQGSEA. The CDR3 DNA reads TGCAGCGGGGGCTCTCGAACGGACTATGGCTACACCTTC. Its protein is CSGGSRTDYGYTF. Full variable domain (outside the CDR3, taken from reference TRBV29-1 and TRBJ1-2): SAVISQKPSRDICQRGTSLTIQCQVDSQVTMMFWYRQQPGQSLTLIATANQGSEATYESGFVIDKFPISRPNLTFSTLTVSNMSPEDSSIYLCSGGSRTDYGYTFGSGTRLTVV.

The V gene is TRBV10-3, the J gene TRBJ2-5; the D gene is possibly TRBD2 (6 bases). Germline V gene lookup returns CDR1 ENHRY and CDR2 SYGVKD. The CDR3 length is 14 residues. V lost 4 bases and J lost 1, with 10 bases in between. The CDR3 nucleotides read TGTGCCATCAGTGGAGGGACTTTCCAAGAGACCCAGTACTTC. The encoded protein is CAISGGTFQETQYF.